This T cell receptor beta chain was profiled in a study of PD-1 blockade in classical Hodgkin lymphoma. This table comes from immunoSEQ multiplex PCR, and its TCRdb copy is limited to in-frame clones, with some not included. The table includes about 28,000 clones, around 80% detected once. Time point defined: cycle 4 day 1 (C4D1), after six to seven weeks of nivolumab. All patients relapsed after autologous stem cell transplantation, and brentuximab vedotin exposure varied. CD4+ T cells were purified from thawed PBMCs by magnetic negative selection. V lost 1 base and J lost 5, with 6 bases in between. This CDR3 has 13 residues. The V gene's germline CDR1 is SNHLY and CDR2 FYNNEI.

V and J are TRBV2 and TRBJ1-5; no clear D. The source material was CD4+ T cells from blood, sampled before the fourth cycle of nivolumab. The origin of this receptor is a human donor with classical Hodgkin lymphoma. This chain's CDR3 is CASSEEGYQPQHF. CDR3 nucleotide sequence: TGTGCCAGCAGTGAAGAGGGTTATCAGCCCCAGCATTTT.